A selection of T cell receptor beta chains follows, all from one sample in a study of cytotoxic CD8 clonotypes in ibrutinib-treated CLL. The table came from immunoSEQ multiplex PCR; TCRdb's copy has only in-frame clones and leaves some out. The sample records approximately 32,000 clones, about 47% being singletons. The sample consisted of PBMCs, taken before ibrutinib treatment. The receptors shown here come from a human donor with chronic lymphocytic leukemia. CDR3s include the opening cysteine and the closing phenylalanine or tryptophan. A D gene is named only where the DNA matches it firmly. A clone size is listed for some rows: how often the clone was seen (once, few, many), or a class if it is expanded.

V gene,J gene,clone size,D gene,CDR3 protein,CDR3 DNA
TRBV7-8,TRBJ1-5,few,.,CASSLGVSNQPQHF,TGTGCCAGCAGCTTAGGGGTTAGCAATCAGCCCCAGCATTTT
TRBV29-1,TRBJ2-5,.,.,CSVDMGARETQYF,TGCAGCGTTGATATGGGGGCGCGAGAGACCCAGTACTTC
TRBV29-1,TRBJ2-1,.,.,CSVGPQANEQFF,TGCAGCGTTGGACCACAGGCGAATGAGCAGTTCTTC
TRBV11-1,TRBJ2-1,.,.,CASSSATAVSYNEQFF,TGTGCCAGCAGCTCGGCGACAGCCGTCTCCTACAATGAGCAGTTCTTC
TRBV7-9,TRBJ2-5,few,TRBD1,CASSPRTGHQETQYF,TGTGCCAGCAGCCCCAGGACAGGGCACCAAGAGACCCAGTACTTC
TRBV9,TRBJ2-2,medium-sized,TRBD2,CASSVGTTSSGELFF,TGTGCCAGCAGCGTCGGGACTACCTCATCCGGGGAGCTGTTTTTT
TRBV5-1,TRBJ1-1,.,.,CASRTGTLNTEAFF,TGCGCCAGCAGAACCGGGACCTTGAACACTGAAGCTTTCTTT
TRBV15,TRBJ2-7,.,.,CATSRDRWTVGEQYF,TGTGCCACCAGCAGAGACAGGTGGACGGTTGGCGAGCAGTACTTC
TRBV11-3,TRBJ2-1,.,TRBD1,CASSSRDRGSYNEQFF,TGTGCCAGCAGCTCAAGGGACAGAGGCTCCTACAATGAGCAGTTCTTC
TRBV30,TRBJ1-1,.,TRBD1,CAWTSTGGTEAFF,TGTGCCTGGACCTCAACAGGGGGGACTGAAGCTTTCTTT
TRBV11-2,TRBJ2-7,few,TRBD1,CASAAGQGVYEQYF,TGTGCCAGCGCAGCGGGACAGGGAGTCTACGAGCAGTACTTC
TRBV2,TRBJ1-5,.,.,CASSELRNSNQPQHF,TGTGCCAGCAGTGAATTGAGGAATAGCAATCAGCCCCAGCATTTT
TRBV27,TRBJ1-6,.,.,CASSLRGDSPLHF,TGTGCCAGCAGTTTAAGGGGGGATTCACCCCTCCACTTT
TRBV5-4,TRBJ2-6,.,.,CASSLGDPGANVLTF,TGTGCCAGCAGCTTGGGGGACCCTGGGGCCAACGTCCTGACTTTC
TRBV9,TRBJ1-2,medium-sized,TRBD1,CASSRNRGDYGYTF,TGTGCCAGCAGCAGAAACAGGGGGGACTATGGCTACACCTTC
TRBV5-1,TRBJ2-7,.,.,CASSVSGLSLQYYEQYF,TGCGCCAGCAGCGTTAGTGGTCTTTCGCTTCAGTACTACGAGCAGTACTTC
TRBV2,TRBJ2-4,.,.,CASSYFEAKNIQYF,TGTGCCAGCAGTTATTTTGAAGCCAAAAACATTCAGTACTTC
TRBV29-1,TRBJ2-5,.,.,CSVGVGGTQYF,TGCAGCGTTGGAGTGGGGGGGACCCAGTACTTC
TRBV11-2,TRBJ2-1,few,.,CASSLARRLRGDYNEQFF,TGTGCCAGCAGCTTAGCCCGCAGACTCAGGGGGGATTACAATGAGCAGTTCTTC
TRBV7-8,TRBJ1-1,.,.,CASSLDRGTEAFF,TGTGCCAGCAGCTTAGATAGGGGCACTGAAGCTTTCTTT